This T cell receptor (beta chain) was retrieved from a study of cytomegalovirus exposure and HLA in healthy donors. Germline CDR1 KGHSH, CDR2 LQKENI. This CDR3 is built from 17 residues. Unmatched junction bases numbered 12, after V lost 6 bases and J lost 0 bases. As concerns this clone: Antigen: not known.

Study-level findings and limits: In vitro checks showed that three CMV-associated chains really do target CMV antigens. CMV serostatus was the sole immune exposure data available. According to the study, around 160 TCR beta chains were cytomegalovirus-associated. Earlier analysis found most TCR beta V segments productive about 87% or about 30% of the time.

60 Vbeta and 13 Jbeta primers were used in PCR. Assay used: immunoSEQ multiplex PCR; TCRdb lists only in-frame clones, some missing. The data contain 120,000 or so clones, 83% of them singletons. The receptor's source is a woman in her thirties or forties in good health and CMV-seropositive. This sequence joins TRBV18 and TRBJ2-7; 9 nucleotides match TRBD1. The specimen sequenced was PBMCs. The CDR3 here is CASSSWDRARGSYEQYF. CDR3 nucleotide sequence: TGTGCCAGCTCGTCGTGGGACAGGGCAAGGGGCTCCTACGAGCAGTACTTC.